This TCR beta chain was profiled in a study of cytomegalovirus exposure and HLA in healthy donors. Remarks on this clone: No antigen is known for it.

CDR3 length: 18 residues. After removal of 3 bases from V and 2 bases from J, the junction contained 12 bases not matched to a gene. Looked up from germline, CDR1 is SGDLS and CDR2 is YYNGEE. Use of 60 Vbeta and 13 Jbeta primers characterized the PCR. Sequencing was performed with immunoSEQ multiplex PCR; in TCRdb, only in-frame clones are kept and a portion is missing. Of some 200,000 clones listed, over 70% are singletons. Study conclusions and caveats: Testing in vitro showed a few CMV-associated chains specific for CMV antigens. Later analysis identified several of the most significant clusters that appeared linked to common viral pathogens. HLA alleles were associated with 15,000 to 20,000 TCR beta sequences in a later analysis at 0.05 false discovery rate.

The rearrangement links TRBV9 to TRBJ2-3, with TRBD2 matching over 10 bases. Sequenced input: PBMCs. The receptor comes from a woman in her 30s in good health and CMV-seronegative. The CDR3 reads CASSAMDLSGGNTDTQYF. Written as DNA, the CDR3 is TGTGCCAGCAGCGCCATGGACCTTAGCGGGGGGAACACAGATACGCAGTATTTT.